The present entry profiles one TCR beta chain with its context. This clone appeared a few times. The clone's antigen remains unknown. Per-base qualities were not stored, and no clone one base away is much larger. The record originates from a study of T cell changes during pregnancy in multiple sclerosis (dated by TCRdb to the late 2010s). Some background on the complete study: The study examined how the T cell repertoire changed over the course of pregnancy in women with multiple sclerosis.

CDR1 and CDR2 are drawn from the germline V gene: SNHLY, FYNNEI. The CDR3 covers 18 residues, taking in both the cysteine and the phenylalanine. Only the CDR3 DNA is retained, 54 bases long and in frame from the first base. Trimming accounts for 7 bases at V and 6 bases at J, while the number of junction bases matched to no gene is 22. Library construction relied on the immunoSEQ multiplex PCR assay. This is the immuneACCESS table as TCRdb keeps it, with only in-frame sequences that have V and J called. A part of the clones is gone; compared with another copy, unresolved V genes explain less than half, and the rest is unexplained. This sample holds 45,000 to 60,000 clones; 75% to 90% were observed only once. Clones ranked in the top ten supply 7% to 10% of the sample.

The sequencing used CD8+ T cells from peripheral blood mononuclear cells, collected in the second trimester of pregnancy. This receptor was identified in a female donor with multiple sclerosis, enrolled in a pregnancy study. The sequence is built from TRBV2 and TRBJ2-3; TRBD2 matches 7 bases in the middle. Here is the DNA: TGTGCCAGCACACTAGATATAGGACTAGACCTACTCGGGGATACGCAGTATTTT. It encodes CASTLDIGLDLLGDTQYF.